Listed here is a single T cell receptor beta chain. The data were obtained in a study of CD8 T cells in Susac syndrome. From blood CD8+ and CD4+ T cells, the TCR beta chain was sequenced. The multiple sclerosis controls were treatment-naive patients affected by stable or active relapsing-remitting disease. Reverse transcription used about 0.45 to 1 ug RNA and random hexamers. A multiplex approach, immunoSEQ multiplex PCR, amplified TCR beta CDR3 across 54 Vbeta and 13 Jbeta. TCRdb re-derived calls from the immunoSEQ multiplex PCR reads in MiXCR, one entry per CDR3 protein. The table records 330,000 or so distinct CDR3 sequences, around nine tenths of them present only once. The CDR3 loop spans 16 amino acids. The germline CDR1 and CDR2 sequences are SEHNR and FQNEAQ (reference sequence). The V and J ends lost 6 bases and 2 bases, in that order; junction bases with no gene match: 6.

The chain uses TRBV7-9 and TRBJ2-7; 14 nucleotides match TRBD2. The source of this sequence is a human donor with multiple sclerosis. The sequenced sample consisted of CD8+ T cells from PBMCs. CDR3: CASSSGTSGSAYEQYF. The CDR3 nucleotides read TGTGCCAGCAGTTCCGGGACTAGCGGGAGTGCCTACGAGCAGTACTTC.